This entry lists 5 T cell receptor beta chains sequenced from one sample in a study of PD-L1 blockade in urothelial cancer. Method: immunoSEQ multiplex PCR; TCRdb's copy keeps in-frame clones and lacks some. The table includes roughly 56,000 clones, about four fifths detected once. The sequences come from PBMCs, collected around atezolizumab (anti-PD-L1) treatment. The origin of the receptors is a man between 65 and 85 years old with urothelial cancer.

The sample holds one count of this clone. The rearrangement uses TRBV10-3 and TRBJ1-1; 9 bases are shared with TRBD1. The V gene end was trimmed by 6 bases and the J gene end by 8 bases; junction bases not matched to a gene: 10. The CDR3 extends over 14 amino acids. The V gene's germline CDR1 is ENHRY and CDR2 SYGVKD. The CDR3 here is CAISPGTGTLEAFF. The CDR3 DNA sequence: TGTGCCATCAGCCCCGGGACAGGGACTCTAGAAGCTTTCTTT.

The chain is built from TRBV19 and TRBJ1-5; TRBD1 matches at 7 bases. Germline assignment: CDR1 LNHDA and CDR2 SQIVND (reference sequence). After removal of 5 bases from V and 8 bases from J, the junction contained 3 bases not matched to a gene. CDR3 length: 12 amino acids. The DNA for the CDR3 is TGTGCCAGTAGTTTCAGGGGGGAGCCCCAGCATTTT. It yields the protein CASSFRGEPQHF.

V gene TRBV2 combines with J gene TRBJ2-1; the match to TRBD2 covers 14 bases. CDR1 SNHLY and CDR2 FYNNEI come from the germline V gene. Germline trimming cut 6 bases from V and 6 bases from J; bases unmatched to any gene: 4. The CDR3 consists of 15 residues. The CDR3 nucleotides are TGTGCCAGCAGAAGGGGACTAGCGGGAGCCAATGAGCAGTTCTTC. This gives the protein CASRRGLAGANEQFF.

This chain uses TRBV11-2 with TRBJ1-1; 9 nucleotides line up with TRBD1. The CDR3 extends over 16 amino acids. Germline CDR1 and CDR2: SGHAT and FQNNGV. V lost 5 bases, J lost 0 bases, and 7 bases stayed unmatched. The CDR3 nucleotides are TGTGCCAGCAGCCCACAGGGGGCGTCCGTGAACACTGAAGCTTTCTTT. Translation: CASSPQGASVNTEAFF.

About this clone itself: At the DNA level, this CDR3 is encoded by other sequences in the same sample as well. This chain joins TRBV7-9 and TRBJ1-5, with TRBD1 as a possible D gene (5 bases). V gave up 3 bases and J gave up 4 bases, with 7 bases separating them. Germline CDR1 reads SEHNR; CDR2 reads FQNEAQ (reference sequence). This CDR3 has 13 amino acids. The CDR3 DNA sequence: TGTGCCAGCAGCTTCGGGGGGAATCAGCCCCAGCATTTT. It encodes CASSFGGNQPQHF.